This TCR beta chain stems from a study of blood T cell repertoires in COVID-19. On the study more broadly: The United States, Italy and Spain provided the acute and convalescent COVID-19 samples. PBMCs, B-cell-depleted T cells, or T cells provided the cDNA or gDNA that made up the material.

The germline CDR1 and CDR2 sequences are WSHSY and SAAADI. V shed 6 bases, J shed 7 bases, and the junction held 12 bases outside the gene matches. The CDR3 has 15 amino acids. Some clones are missing from TCRdb's copy, which holds only in-frame ones; the method was immunoSEQ multiplex PCR. The sample has 200,000 or so clones; under 90% are singletons. Sequenced: peripheral blood. The genes are TRBV10-2 and TRBJ2-3; 8 bases line up with TRBD2. This TCR was sampled from a woman between 55 and 75 years old who had recovered from COVID-19. The CDR3 is CASRRAGGSSYTQYF. CDR3 sequence (DNA): TGCGCCAGCAGAAGGGCGGGGGGCTCGTCGTATACGCAGTATTTT.